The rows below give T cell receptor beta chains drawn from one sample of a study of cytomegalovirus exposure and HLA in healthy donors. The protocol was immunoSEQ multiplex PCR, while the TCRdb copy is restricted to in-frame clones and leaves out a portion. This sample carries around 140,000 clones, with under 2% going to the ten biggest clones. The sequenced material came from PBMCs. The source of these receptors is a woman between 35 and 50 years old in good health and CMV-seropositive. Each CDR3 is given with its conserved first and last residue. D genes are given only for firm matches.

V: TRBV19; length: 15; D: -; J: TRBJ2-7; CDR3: CASSPDGGFSYEQYF; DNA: TGTGCCAGTAGTCCCGATGGAGGTTTCTCCTACGAGCAGTACTTC
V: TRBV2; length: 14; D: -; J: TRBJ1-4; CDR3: CASSEKMTPEKLFF; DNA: TGTGCCAGCAGTGAAAAGATGACACCCGAAAAACTGTTTTTT
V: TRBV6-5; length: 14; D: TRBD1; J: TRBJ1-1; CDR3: CASSYSTGGDEAFF; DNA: TGTGCCAGCAGTTACTCGACAGGGGGCGATGAAGCTTTCTTT
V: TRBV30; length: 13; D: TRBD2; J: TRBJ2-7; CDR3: CAWKPLAGYEQYF; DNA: TGTGCCTGGAAACCTCTAGCGGGATACGAGCAGTACTTC
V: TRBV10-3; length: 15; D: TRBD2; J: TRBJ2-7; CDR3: CAISAGLAGDYEQYF; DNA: TGTGCCATCAGTGCAGGACTAGCGGGAGACTACGAGCAGTACTTC
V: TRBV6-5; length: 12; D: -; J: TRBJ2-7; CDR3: CASSLAGYEQYF; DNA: TGTGCCAGCAGTTTAGCCGGTTACGAGCAGTACTTC
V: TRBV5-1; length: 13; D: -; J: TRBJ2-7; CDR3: CASSTGLFYEQYF; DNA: TGCGCCAGCAGCACTGGACTGTTCTACGAGCAGTACTTC
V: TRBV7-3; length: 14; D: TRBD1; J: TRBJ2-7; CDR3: CASSAADRGNEQYF; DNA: TGTGCCAGCAGCGCTGCAGACAGGGGCAACGAGCAGTACTTC
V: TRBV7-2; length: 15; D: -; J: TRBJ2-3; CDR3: CASSFPTGGTDTQYF; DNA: TGTGCCAGCAGCTTCCCGACAGGAGGCACAGATACGCAGTATTTT
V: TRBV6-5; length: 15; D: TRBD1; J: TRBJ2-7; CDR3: CASSRSAGGPYEQYF; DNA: TGTGCCAGCAGTCGAAGTGCAGGGGGCCCTTACGAGCAGTACTTC
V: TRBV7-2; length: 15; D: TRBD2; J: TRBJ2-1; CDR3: CASSLASGSFNEQFF; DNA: TGTGCCAGCAGCTTAGCTAGCGGGAGTTTTAATGAGCAGTTCTTC
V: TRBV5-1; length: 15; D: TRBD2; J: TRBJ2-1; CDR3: CASSSGTSGNNEQFF; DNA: TGCGCCAGCAGCTCGGGGACTAGCGGAAACAATGAGCAGTTCTTC
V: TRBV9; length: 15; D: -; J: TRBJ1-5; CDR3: CASSVEQGPNQPQHF; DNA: TGTGCCAGCAGCGTAGAACAGGGACCAAATCAGCCCCAGCATTTT
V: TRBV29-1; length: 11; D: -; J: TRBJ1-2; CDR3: CSVERNYGYTF; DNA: TGCAGCGTTGAACGGAACTATGGCTACACCTTC
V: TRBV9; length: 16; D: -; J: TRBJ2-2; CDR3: CASSVGATLNTGELFF; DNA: TGTGCCAGCAGCGTAGGGGCTACCCTGAACACCGGGGAGCTGTTTTTT
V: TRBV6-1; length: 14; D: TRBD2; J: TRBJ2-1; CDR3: CASSLTSEVAEQFF; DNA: TGTGCCAGCAGTCTGACTAGCGAGGTCGCTGAGCAGTTCTTC
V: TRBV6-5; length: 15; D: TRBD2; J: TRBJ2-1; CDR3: CASTARLAGSNEQFF; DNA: TGTGCCAGCACCGCCCGACTAGCAGGGTCCAATGAGCAGTTCTTC
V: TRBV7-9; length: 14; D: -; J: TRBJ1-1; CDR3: CASSFSGTSEEAFF; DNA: TGTGCCAGCAGCTTCTCCGGGACATCGGAGGAAGCTTTCTTT
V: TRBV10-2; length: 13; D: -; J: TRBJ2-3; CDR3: CASVPGTHYTQYF; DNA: TGCGCCAGCGTACCCGGGACTCATTATACGCAGTATTTT
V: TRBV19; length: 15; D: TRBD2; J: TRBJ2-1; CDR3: CASSTGLDSYNEQFF; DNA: TGTGCCAGTAGTACAGGACTAGATTCCTACAATGAGCAGTTCTTC